The 8 T cell receptor beta chains below all came from one sample that was sequenced in a study of OX40 agonist ivuxolimab in advanced cancers. Sequenced by immunoSEQ multiplex PCR; TCRdb stores in-frame clones only, minus some. The sample contains around 20,000 clones, 65% to 85% of which appear only once. Sequencing was performed on CD4+ or CD8+ T cells sorted from blood, taken in a trial of the OX40 agonist ivuxolimab. The receptor source for this set is an adult with an advanced solid tumor such as melanoma, head and neck, liver or kidney cancer.

In this sample, this clone is large. Written as DNA, the CDR3 is TGCGCCAGCAGCCAAGAGGGACCGGGGGGACAAGAGACCCAGTACTTC. Translating it yields CASSQEGPGGQETQYF. The rearrangement links TRBV4-3 to TRBJ2-5; 7 bases are shared with TRBD2. This CDR3 has 16 residues. V shed 0 bases and J 2 bases; nucleotides not matched to a gene: 6. From germline, CDR1 is LGHNA and CDR2 YSLEER.

This chain links TRBV27 with TRBJ1-2; 7 positions match TRBD1. In germline, CDR1 is MNHEY, CDR2 SMNVEV (reference sequence). The CDR3 runs to 15 residues. V lost 0 bases to trimming and J lost 5 bases; unmatched junction nucleotides: 6. The DNA for the CDR3 is TGTGCCAGCAGTTTATCGAATAGGGGGCCGTATGGCTACACCTTC. As protein: CASSLSNRGPYGYTF.

The chain joins TRBV7-2 to TRBJ1-5; 7 bases map to TRBD1. V dropped 5 bases and J dropped 0; count of bases not matched to a gene: 4. Per the germline V gene, CDR1 is SGHTA and CDR2 is FQGNSA. CDR3 length: 15 amino acids. The CDR3 nucleotides read TGTGCCAGCAGCCCAACAGGGGATAGCAATCAGCCCCAGCATTTT. Translating it yields CASSPTGDSNQPQHF.

The gene calls are TRBV4-3 and TRBJ2-2; D is ambiguous. Trimming left V 4 bases short and J 6 bases short, with 12 bases between. Germline values: CDR1 LGHNA, CDR2 YSLEER. The CDR3 length is 14 residues. CDR3 sequence reads: CASSLGMGPGELFF. The CDR3 nucleotides are TGCGCCAGCAGCCTCGGAATGGGTCCCGGGGAGCTGTTTTTT.

This CDR3 reads CASSQDSGFLNEQFF. The CDR3 region has the DNA TGCGCCAGCAGCCAAGATTCGGGGTTTCTAAATGAGCAGTTCTTC. This rearrangement joins TRBV4-3 to TRBJ2-1; the D gene is possibly TRBD2 (5 bases). Trimming removed 0 bases from V and 7 bases from J, with 13 bases in between. Germline V gene lookup returns CDR1 LGHNA and CDR2 YSLEER. The CDR3 contains 15 residues.

CDR3 nucleotides: TGCAGCGTCGATAATCAGGTGGGGGATACGCAGTATTTT. Its protein is CSVDNQVGDTQYF. This chain joins TRBV29-1 and TRBJ2-3, with unresolved D. V lost 6 bases to trimming and J lost 6 bases, with 16 bases between them. Germline V gene lookup returns CDR1 SQVTM and CDR2 ANQGSEA. CDR3 length: 13 residues.

This clone was detected only a few times. The chain is built from TRBV10-2 and TRBJ1-5; D is uncertain. Germline lookup yields CDR1 WSHSY and CDR2 SAAADI. Trimming left V 3 bases short and J 5 bases short, with 14 bases between. The CDR3 totals 15 residues. The CDR3 DNA follows: TGCGCCAGCAGTGAAGCTGTGGGTTCCGATCAGCCCCAGCATTTT. Residues: CASSEAVGSDQPQHF.

This clone was recorded only once. This chain joins TRBV13 and TRBJ2-7; the match to TRBD1 covers 8 bases. The germline CDR1 and CDR2 sequences are PRHDT and FYEKMQ (reference sequence). This CDR3 comprises 13 residues. Unmatched junction bases numbered 6, after V lost 5 bases and J lost 6 bases. CDR3 nucleotides: TGTGCCAGCAGCCTTGGGACAGGCGGCGAGCAGTACTTC. This sequence encodes CASSLGTGGEQYF.